This T cell receptor beta chain was sequenced in a study of blood T cell repertoires in COVID-19. Some clones are missing from TCRdb's copy, which holds only in-frame ones; the method was immunoSEQ multiplex PCR. The sample includes around 190,000 clones, approximately 82% of them seen just once. The germline V gene has CDR1 ENHRY and CDR2 SYGVKD. Trimming at V came to 1 base and at J to 5 bases, leaving 12 bases not matched to a gene. The CDR3 length is 17 residues. The sequenced material came from peripheral blood. This TCR was sampled from a human donor in a cohort sampled during active COVID-19. The chain joins TRBV10-3 to TRBJ2-3; TRBD2 matches 7 bases. The CDR3 region is CAISEYTGSGTGDTQYF. CDR3 sequence (DNA): TGTGCCATCAGTGAGTACACCGGAAGCGGGACTGGAGATACGCAGTATTTT.